The 21 T cell receptor beta chains in this list originate from one sample, sequenced in a study of siplizumab effects on memory and regulatory T cells. Assay: immunoSEQ multiplex PCR; the TCRdb copy retains only in-frame clones and omits some. The sample lists about 100,000 clones, about 95% occurring once. Sequencing was performed on non-Treg CD4+ T cells sorted from blood. The origin of the receptors is a human donor in good health.

This chain uses TRBV5-1 with TRBJ2-5, with D maybe TRBD1 (7 bases). The V gene lost 0 bases and the J gene lost 4 bases, with 13 bases spanning the gap. This CDR3 is built from 15 residues. Germline assignment: CDR1 SGHRS and CDR2 YFSETQ. The CDR3 region has the DNA TGCGCCAGCAGCTTGGGCAGGGGGGCTGGAGAGACCCAGTACTTC. It is translated as CASSLGRGAGETQYF.

The CDR3 DNA reads TGTGCCAGCAGAACAGCGTCTGGGGCCAACGTCCTGACTTTC. As protein: CASRTASGANVLTF. This chain connects TRBV6-5 to TRBJ2-6; no firm D call. Germline CDR1 reads MNHEY; CDR2 reads SVGAGI. V was clipped by 6 bases and J by 1 base, with 7 bases between them. The CDR3 has 14 residues.

The rearrangement links TRBV13 to TRBJ2-1; D gene unclear. Trimming cost V 5 bases and J 8 bases, with 7 bases left between them. Germline V gene lookup returns CDR1 PRHDT and CDR2 FYEKMQ (reference sequence). The CDR3 sequence is 11 residues long. The CDR3 region is CASSLDYEQFF. In DNA form, the CDR3 reads TGTGCCAGCAGCCTAGACTATGAGCAGTTCTTC.

The V and J genes are TRBV4-2 and TRBJ2-3, with unresolved D. The CDR3 is 17 residues long. Trimming took off 4 bases at V and 0 bases at J, with 17 bases between the two ends. Germline values: CDR1 LGHNA, CDR2 YNFKEQ. CDR3 coding DNA: TGTGCCAGCAGCCCCGCAATGGGCGGAGATAGCACAGATACGCAGTATTTT. It encodes CASSPAMGGDSTDTQYF.

This clone was counted only a few times. The gene calls are TRBV10-1 and TRBJ2-5; D is ambiguous. V gave up 2 bases and J gave up 2 bases, with 9 bases separating them. The germline V gene encodes CDR1 WNHNN and CDR2 SYGVQD (reference sequence). The CDR3 contains 14 residues. The DNA of the CDR3 is TGCGCCAGCAGTGAGGCAGACAATCAAGAGACCCAGTACTTC. Protein sequence: CASSEADNQETQYF.

In DNA form, the CDR3 reads TGTGCTAGTGGTTTGGATCATCTAGGTTCTAGCGGGTTTTACGAGCAGTACTTC. It translates to CASGLDHLGSSGFYEQYF. The rearrangement links TRBV12-5 to TRBJ2-7; 8 nucleotides align to TRBD2. CDR1 is LGHNT and CDR2 is FRNRAP in the germline V gene. CDR3 length equals 18 residues. V lost 1 base, J lost 4 bases, and 15 bases stayed unmatched.

The chain recombines TRBV7-3 with TRBJ2-3; 15 nucleotides align to TRBD2. Germline V gene lookup returns CDR1 SGHTA and CDR2 FQGTGA. After removal of 5 bases from V and 4 bases from J, the junction contained 13 bases not matched to a gene. The CDR3 loop spans 19 amino acids. The CDR3 spells CASSLGLAGGPGFSDTQYF. The CDR3 DNA follows: TGTGCCAGCAGCCTCGGACTAGCGGGAGGGCCGGGTTTTTCAGATACGCAGTATTTT.

The chain has TRBV7-2 and TRBJ1-1; D remains ambiguous. Germline CDR1 reads SGHTA; CDR2 reads FQGNSA. Trimming shortened V by 0 bases and J by 5 bases, and 13 bases separated the two germline ends. The CDR3 runs to 15 residues. This CDR3 is CASSLAGVVRTEAFF. The CDR3 DNA sequence: TGTGCCAGCAGCTTAGCGGGCGTCGTTCGGACTGAAGCTTTCTTT.

V usage is TRBV14 and J usage is TRBJ1-1; D is possibly TRBD1 (6 bases). Trimming removed 4 bases at V and 1 base at J, with 10 bases between. This CDR3 contains 14 residues. CDR1 and CDR2 (germline): SGHDN, FVKESK. CDR3 nucleotides: TGTGCCAGCAGCCTTGGACAGACGAACACTGAAGCTTTCTTT. This gives the protein CASSLGQTNTEAFF.

The chain couples TRBV18 to TRBJ1-1, with 10 bases lining up with TRBD1. The V gene's germline CDR1 is KGHSH and CDR2 LQKENI. V shed 4 bases, J shed 3 bases, and the junction held 8 bases outside the gene matches. The CDR3 loop spans 16 amino acids. CDR3 in DNA: TGTGCCAGCTCACTAAATTCCGGGACAGGGGACACTGAAGCTTTCTTT. Residues: CASSLNSGTGDTEAFF.

Note on this clone: One end of the junction is discordant with germline, which a read error may explain. The chain couples TRBV6-5 to TRBJ2-1; 10 bases fit TRBD2. CDR1 MNHEY and CDR2 SVGAGI come from the germline V gene. This CDR3 is built from 16 residues. CDR3: CANSYSRASGSGEQFF. CDR3 bases: TGTGCCAACAGTTACTCGAGGGCTAGCGGGAGCGGCGAGCAGTTCTTC.

This chain uses TRBV19 with TRBJ1-5; TRBD1 is a possible D gene (5 bases). The CDR3 sequence is 16 residues long. CDR1 and CDR2 (germline): LNHDA, SQIVND (reference sequence). With 2 bases removed from V and 1 base from J, the gap between germline ends came to 12 bases. The CDR3 protein is CASSISPGHSNQPQHF. The CDR3 DNA reads as TGTGCCAGTAGTATATCCCCAGGGCACAGCAATCAGCCCCAGCATTTT.

The V and J genes are TRBV23-1 and TRBJ2-1; 8 positions match TRBD2. TRBV23-1 is assigned to the ORF class and has an uncertain function. Unmatched junction bases numbered 4, after V lost 0 bases and J lost 9 bases. The CDR3 length is 14 residues. CDR3 bases: TGCGCCAGCAGTCAATCCACGGGAGGGACTGAGCAGTTCTTC. Amino acids: CASSQSTGGTEQFF.

CDR3 protein: CASTRLEGTGDNEQFF. CDR3 DNA: TGTGCCAGCACAAGACTTGAGGGGACAGGTGACAATGAGCAGTTCTTC. V is TRBV27 and J is TRBJ2-1, with 8 bases matching TRBD1. The germline gives CDR1 MNHEY, CDR2 SMNVEV (reference sequence). This CDR3 spans 16 amino acids. Unmatched junction bases numbered 13, after V lost 7 bases and J lost 5 bases.

The chain combines TRBV2 with TRBJ2-3; TRBD2 matches at 7 bases. After removal of 7 bases from V and 4 bases from J, the junction contained 11 bases not matched to a gene. CDR3 length: 15 residues. CDR1 and CDR2 (germline): SNHLY, FYNNEI. CDR3 protein: CASTGEAGAPDTQYF. The CDR3 DNA reads as TGTGCCAGCACGGGGGAGGCGGGAGCCCCAGATACGCAGTATTTT.

In its sample, this clone was seen once. The rearrangement uses TRBV7-9 and TRBJ2-7; 9 bases line up with TRBD2. Germline assignment: CDR1 SEHNR and CDR2 FQNEAQ (reference sequence). The CDR3 sequence is 14 residues long. J was trimmed by 4 bases and V by 6 bases; bases with no gene match: 7. CDR3 nucleotides: TGTGCCAGCAGTGTAGCGGGAGTTCCGTACGAGCAGTACTTC. Its translation: CASSVAGVPYEQYF.

The CDR3 sequence: CASSQDFAGGTETQYF. Written as DNA, the CDR3 is TGTGCCAGCAGCCAAGATTTTGCAGGGGGGACCGAGACCCAGTACTTC. The chain employs TRBV4-2 and TRBJ2-5; a weak D match, TRBD1 (7 bases). Germline values: CDR1 LGHNA, CDR2 YNFKEQ. The V gene lost 0 bases and the J gene lost 5 bases, with 16 bases spanning the gap. The CDR3 loop spans 16 amino acids.

The chain combines TRBV6-5 with TRBJ2-7; possibly TRBD2 for D (5 bases). The CDR3 has 16 amino acids. Trimming pared 2 bases from V and 2 bases from J, leaving 16 bases between. CDR1 and CDR2 from the germline V gene are MNHEY and SVGAGI. The CDR3 sequence is CASSYKGPAEAYEQYF. The DNA of the CDR3 is TGTGCCAGCAGTTACAAAGGTCCAGCGGAGGCCTACGAGCAGTACTTC.

The rearrangement uses TRBV2 and TRBJ2-1; D possibly corresponds to TRBD2 (6 bases). Germline lookup yields CDR1 SNHLY and CDR2 FYNNEI. V was shortened by 4 bases and J by 7 bases, with 11 bases between the two germline ends. CDR3 size: 13 residues. The CDR3 sequence is CASSGTSKNEQFF. CDR3 nucleotide sequence: TGTGCCAGCAGTGGCACTAGCAAGAATGAGCAGTTCTTC.

The chain is built from TRBV11-2 and TRBJ2-1; TRBD1 aligns across 10 bases. V shed 3 bases and J 3 bases; nucleotides not matched to a gene: 2. CDR3 length: 15 amino acids. Germline-derived CDR1 and CDR2 are SGHAT and FQNNGV. The CDR3 region has the DNA TGTGCCAGCAGCTTCGGACAGGGGGTCTACAATGAGCAGTTCTTC. Its translation is CASSFGQGVYNEQFF.

The CDR3 sequence: CASSFARGRNTEAFF. CDR3 nucleotides: TGTGCCAGCAGCTTCGCCAGGGGGCGCAACACTGAAGCTTTCTTT. This sequence joins TRBV5-4 and TRBJ1-1; 8 nucleotides match TRBD1. The ends lost 2 bases at V and 2 bases at J; junction bases unmatched: 5. Germline lookup yields CDR1 SGHNT and CDR2 YYREEE (reference sequence). The CDR3 extends over 15 amino acids. The full variable domain, in which reference TRBV5-4 and TRBJ1-1 provide the parts outside the CDR3, is ETGVTQSPTHLIKTRGQQVTLRCSSQSGHNTVSWYQQALGQGPQFIFQYYREEENGRGNFPPRFSGLQFPNYSSELNVNALELDDSALYLCASSFARGRNTEAFFGQGTRLTVV.